These T cell receptor beta chains were read from a single sample in a study of prognosis after radiotherapy for stage I lung cancer. MiXCR was run by TCRdb on the multiplex PCR reads, yielding one entry per CDR3 protein. This sample has 38,000 or so distinct CDR3 sequences, with less than 25% found just once. Sequenced here: PBMCs, sampled before or after stereotactic body radiation therapy (not recorded which). The receptors originated from a donor aged 50 or older with non-small cell lung cancer. CDR3s include the opening cysteine and the closing phenylalanine or tryptophan. D genes are given only for firm matches. Expanded clones get a size class; other rows say once, few or many, or leave the size out.

d_gene	abundance	v_gene	j_gene	CDR3nt	CDR3aa
.	medium-sized	TRBV20-1	TRBJ1-2	TGCAGTGCTCCCCGGCCGAGGGACTATGGCTACACCTTC	CSAPRPRDYGYTF
.	many	TRBV27	TRBJ2-2	TGTGCCAGCACGTCGAACACCGGGGAGCTGTTTTTT	CASTSNTGELFF
TRBD1	many	TRBV6-5	TRBJ2-2	TGTGCCAGCAGTTTTTCCGGGACAGGGCGTACCGGGGAGCTGTTTTTT	CASSFSGTGRTGELFF
TRBD2	.	TRBV11-2	TRBJ2-1	TGTGCCAGCAGCTTTGCTAGCGGGGGGGATGAGCAGTTCTTC	CASSFASGGDEQFF
.	many	TRBV19	TRBJ1-5	TGTGCCAGTGTTTCTACTGAGGGGCAGAGTCAGCCCCAGCATTTT	CASVSTEGQSQPQHF
TRBD2	many	TRBV20-1	TRBJ2-7	TGCAGTGCTAGAGGGGGGGTAGCGGGAGGCAGCTCCTACGAGCAGTACTTC	CSARGGVAGGSSYEQYF
.	many	TRBV11-3	TRBJ2-1	TGTGCCAGCAGCTTGTGGGGCGGGGAGCAGTTCTTC	CASSLWGGEQFF
TRBD1	many	TRBV5-1	TRBJ2-5	TGCGCCAGCAGCTTGGCTGGACAGGGGGAGACCCAGTACTTC	CASSLAGQGETQYF
TRBD2	many	TRBV30	TRBJ2-3	TGTGCCTGGAGTGTGGCTCGGGGGGGCACAGATACGCAGTATTTT	CAWSVARGGTDTQYF
.	few	TRBV5-4	TRBJ1-5	TGTGCCAGCAGCTTTACAGGGAGCGATCAGCCCCAGCATTTT	CASSFTGSDQPQHF
.	few	TRBV18	TRBJ2-5	TGTGCCAGCTCACGGAGGGAGCAAGAGACCCAGTACTTC	CASSRREQETQYF
.	many	TRBV6-4	TRBJ2-2	TGTGCCAGCAGTGACAGGGGAGGCAGCACCGGGGAGCTGTTTTTT	CASSDRGGSTGELFF
TRBD1	many	TRBV7-9	TRBJ2-7	TGTGCCAGCAGTACCGGGACAGGGAGGAGCGAGCAGTACTTC	CASSTGTGRSEQYF
.	many	TRBV29-1	TRBJ1-2	TGCAGCTCCCGTGAGGCCGCAAACTATGGCTACACCTTC	CSSREAANYGYTF
.	many	TRBV19	TRBJ2-7	TGTGCCAGTAGTAGGGACCCCCGGCGTGTCGAGCAGTACTTC	CASSRDPRRVEQYF
TRBD2	many	TRBV4-1	TRBJ2-1	TGCGCCAGCAGCCAAGTTGCTAGCGGCTCATATGAGCAGTTCTTC	CASSQVASGSYEQFF
.	many	TRBV5-1	TRBJ2-6	TGCGCCAGCAGCTTGGGGGAAACGTGGACCCTCCGTGCCAACGTCCTGACTTTC	CASSLGETWTLRANVLTF
.	many	TRBV7-6	TRBJ2-7	TGTGCCAGCAGCCCCCGTGGGGCCGAGCAGTACTTC	CASSPRGAEQYF
.	many	TRBV20-1	TRBJ1-1	TGCAGTGCCCCTAGTGGGGGGTCTGAAGCTTTCTTT	CSAPSGGSEAFF
.	many	TRBV29-1	TRBJ1-3	TGCAGCGCTGGCCTCCCAGGAGGCGGAAACACCATATATTTT	CSAGLPGGGNTIYF
TRBD2	many	TRBV20-1	TRBJ2-1	TGCAGTGCTAGACGACTAGCGAATGAGCAGTTCTTC	CSARRLANEQFF
TRBD1	many	TRBV4-2	TRBJ1-3	TGTGCCAGCAGCCAAGGGAAACAGGGGGACACCATATATTTT	CASSQGKQGDTIYF
.	many	TRBV11-2	TRBJ1-1	TGTGCCAGCAGCTTGCGGGGTGAAGGGCCTCTGAGGAACACTGAAGCTTTCTTT	CASSLRGEGPLRNTEAFF
TRBD1	many	TRBV7-2	TRBJ2-7	TGTGCCAGCAGCGCGAGACAGGGTACCGGCGACGAGCAGTACTTC	CASSARQGTGDEQYF
.	many	TRBV19	TRBJ2-7	TGTGCCAGTAGTATAATGAATTCCTACGAGCAGTACTTC	CASSIMNSYEQYF